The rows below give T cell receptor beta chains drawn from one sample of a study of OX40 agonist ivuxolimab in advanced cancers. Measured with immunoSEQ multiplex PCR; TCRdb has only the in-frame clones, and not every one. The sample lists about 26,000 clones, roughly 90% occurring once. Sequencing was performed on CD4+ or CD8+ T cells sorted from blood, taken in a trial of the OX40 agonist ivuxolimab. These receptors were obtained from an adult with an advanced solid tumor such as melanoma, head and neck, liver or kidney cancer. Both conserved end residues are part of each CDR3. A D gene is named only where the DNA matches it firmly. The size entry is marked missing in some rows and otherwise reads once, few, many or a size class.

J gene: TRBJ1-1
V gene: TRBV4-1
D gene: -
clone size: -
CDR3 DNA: TGCGCCAGCGGTGCCTGGGGAGGTCATCCTGAAGCTTTCTTT
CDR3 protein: CASGAWGGHPEAFF

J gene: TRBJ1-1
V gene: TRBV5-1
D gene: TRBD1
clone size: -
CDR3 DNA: TGCGCCAGCAGCTCAGCCTGGACAGGGGATGAAGCTTTCTTT
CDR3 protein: CASSSAWTGDEAFF

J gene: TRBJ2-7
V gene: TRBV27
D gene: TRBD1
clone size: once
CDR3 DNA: TGTGCCAGCAGCGTGCGGACAGGTCTGACCTACGAGCAGTACTTC
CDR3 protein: CASSVRTGLTYEQYF

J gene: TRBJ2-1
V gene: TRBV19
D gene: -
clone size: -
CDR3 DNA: TGTGCCAGTAGTATGGGTAGTGACTACTCTCGCGAGCAGTTCTTC
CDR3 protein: CASSMGSDYSREQFF

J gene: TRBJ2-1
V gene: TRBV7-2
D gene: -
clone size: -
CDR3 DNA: TGTGCCAGCAGCTTAGTCTTCGGGACCCATTACAATGAGCAGTTCTTC
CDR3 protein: CASSLVFGTHYNEQFF

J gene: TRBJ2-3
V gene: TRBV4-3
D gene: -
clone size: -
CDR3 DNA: TGCGCCAGCAGCCCGGAGGGGGGGGGCACAGATACGCAGTATTTT
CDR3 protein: CASSPEGGGTDTQYF

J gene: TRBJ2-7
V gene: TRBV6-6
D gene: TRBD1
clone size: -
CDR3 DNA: TGTGCCAGCAGTCTTACCCCCCCGACAGGGATCTACGAGCAGTACTTC
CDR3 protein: CASSLTPPTGIYEQYF

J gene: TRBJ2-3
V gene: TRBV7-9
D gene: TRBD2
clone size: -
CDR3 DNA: TGTGCCAGCAGCCCTCTAGCGGGGGGCTTCACAGATACGCAGTATTTT
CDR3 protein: CASSPLAGGFTDTQYF

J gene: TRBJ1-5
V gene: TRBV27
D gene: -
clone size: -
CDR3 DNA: TGTGCCAGCAGTTTATTCAGGGGCAATAGCAATCAGCCCCAGCATTTT
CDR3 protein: CASSLFRGNSNQPQHF

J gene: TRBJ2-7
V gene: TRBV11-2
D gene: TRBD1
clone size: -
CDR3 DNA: TGTGCCAGCAGCTGGGGACAGGGAGGTTACGAGCAGTACTTC
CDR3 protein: CASSWGQGGYEQYF

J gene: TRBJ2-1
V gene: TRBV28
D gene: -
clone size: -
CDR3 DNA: TGTGCCAGCAGCCTGGGGGGTGGGACCAGCTCCTACAATGAGCAGTTCTTC
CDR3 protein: CASSLGGGTSSYNEQFF

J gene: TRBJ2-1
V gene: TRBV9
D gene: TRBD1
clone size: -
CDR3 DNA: TGTGCCAGCAGCCACCGACAGGGACATGAGCAGTTCTTC
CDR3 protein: CASSHRQGHEQFF

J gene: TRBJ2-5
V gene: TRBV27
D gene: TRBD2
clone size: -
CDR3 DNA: TGTGCCAGCAGAATAAGCGGGGGGAAAGAGACCCAGTACTTC
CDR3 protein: CASRISGGKETQYF

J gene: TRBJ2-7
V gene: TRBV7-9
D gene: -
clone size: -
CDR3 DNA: TGTGCCAGCAGCTCGCCGGCCCTCGGCGAGCAGTACTTC
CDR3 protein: CASSSPALGEQYF

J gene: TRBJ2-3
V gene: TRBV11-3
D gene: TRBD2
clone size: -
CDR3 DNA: TGTGCCAGCAGCCTAGGGTACGGGAGGGCCCTAGATACGCAGTATTTT
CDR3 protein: CASSLGYGRALDTQYF

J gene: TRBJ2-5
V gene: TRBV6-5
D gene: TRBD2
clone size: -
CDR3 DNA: TGTGCCAGCACTCCTAGCGGAAGGTACCAAGAGACCCAGTACTTC
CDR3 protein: CASTPSGRYQETQYF

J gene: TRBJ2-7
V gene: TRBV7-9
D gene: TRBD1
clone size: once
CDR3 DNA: TGTGCCAGCAGCGGCGTCGGGACAGTCTCCTACGAGCAGTACTTC
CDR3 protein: CASSGVGTVSYEQYF

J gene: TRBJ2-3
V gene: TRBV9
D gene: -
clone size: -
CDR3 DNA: TGTGCCAGCAGCGTCGGGACAAGGCCTATGACAGATACGCAGTATTTT
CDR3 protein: CASSVGTRPMTDTQYF